These 5 T cell receptor beta chains were all obtained from the same sample, sequenced in a study of shared clonotypes between healthy human individuals. The assay was immunoSEQ multiplex PCR, and TCRdb's table has in-frame clones only and misses some. The sample records about 230,000 clones, approximately 65% being singletons. The sequencing sample was made of memory CD4+ T cells sorted from blood. Subset here: CD45RA-negative fraction. These TCRs come from a man aged 25-45 years in good health.

The chain couples TRBV25-1 to TRBJ1-2; the D gene is possibly TRBD1 (5 bases). The length of the CDR3 is 14 residues. The V end lost 8 bases, the J end lost 0 bases, and 13 bases lay between the germline ends. CDR1 MGHDK and CDR2 SYGVNS come from the germline V gene. The CDR3: CASAMPGSNYGYTF. The CDR3 DNA reads as TGTGCCAGCGCTATGCCAGGGTCTAACTATGGCTACACCTTC.

V usage is TRBV5-1 and J usage is TRBJ2-1; perhaps TRBD2 as D (6 bases). Trimming took 3 bases from V and 8 from J, leaving 12 bases between them. The CDR3 is 13 amino acids. Germline V CDR1 and CDR2: SGHRS, YFSETQ. CDR3 in amino acids: CASSSGLIDEQFF. Written as DNA, the CDR3 is TGCGCCAGCAGCTCAGGACTAATCGATGAGCAGTTCTTC.

The rearrangement links TRBV28 to TRBJ2-6, with D possibly being TRBD1 or TRBD2 (5 bases each). Germline V gives CDR1 MDHEN, CDR2 SYDVKM. The V end lost 7 bases, the J end lost 0 bases, and 13 bases lay between the germline ends. The CDR3 spans 16 residues. The CDR3 sequence is CASKSYGGSGANVLTF. CDR3 DNA: TGTGCCAGCAAAAGTTATGGGGGCTCTGGGGCCAACGTCCTGACTTTC.

This clone was counted a single time. The V call is TRBV2, the J call TRBJ2-2, with unresolved D. The CDR3 is 15 amino acids. V lost 8 bases, J lost 6 bases, and 19 bases lay in between. The germline V gene has CDR1 SNHLY and CDR2 FYNNEI. The CDR3 sequence is CASFGPLRKPGELFF. In nucleotides, the CDR3 is TGTGCCAGCTTCGGACCTTTACGAAAGCCCGGGGAGCTGTTTTTT.

V gene TRBV6-1 combines with J gene TRBJ2-3, with D perhaps TRBD2 (7 bases). Germline CDR1 reads MNHNS; CDR2 reads SASEGT. The CDR3 sequence is 19 residues long. V lost 2 bases and J lost 0, with 21 bases in between. The CDR3 DNA is TGTGCCAGCAGTGAAAGAGGAAGGGGGGGCCGATCTAGCACAGATACGCAGTATTTT. This codes for CASSERGRGGRSSTDTQYF.